This is a list of T cell receptor beta chains from one sample in a study of T cells in lung cancer brain metastases. Produced via immunoSEQ multiplex PCR; TCRdb's table is partial and in-frame only. Here the sample spans some 7,000 clones, roughly 85% being singletons. Sequencing was done on a sample of tumor tissue from the primary lung tumor. The receptors derive from a man aged 45-65 years with non-small cell lung cancer. Each CDR3 is given with its conserved first and last residue. D genes are given only for firm matches. Rows may omit the clone size; those that give it use once, few, many or a size class.

j_call,v_call,clone_size,d_call,cdr3_nt,cdr3_aa
TRBJ2-3,TRBV7-3,.,.,TGTGCCAGCAGCCCCGGACTATCTTGGACAGATACGCAGTATTTT,CASSPGLSWTDTQYF
TRBJ2-1,TRBV7-6,.,.,TGTGCCAGCAGCTTAGGTATTTCGCGGGGCGGCTCCTACAATGAGCAGTTCTTC,CASSLGISRGGSYNEQFF
TRBJ1-1,TRBV4-2,few,TRBD1,TGTGCCAGCAGCCAACCGGGACAGGCCAATGAAGCTTTCTTT,CASSQPGQANEAFF
TRBJ1-2,TRBV29-1,.,.,TGCAGCGTTGAAAAGGGGCCAGTCAGCTACACCTTC,CSVEKGPVSYTF
TRBJ2-6,TRBV11-2,once,.,TGTGCCAGCAGCTCCTCAATCTACACCTCTGGGGCCAACGTCCTGACTTTC,CASSSSIYTSGANVLTF
TRBJ1-4,TRBV7-9,.,.,TGTGCCAGCAGCTTACGGGCAGACACTGAAAAACTGTTTTTT,CASSLRADTEKLFF
TRBJ1-2,TRBV7-9,.,.,TGTGCCAGCAGCGGGACACCCCTTAACTATGGCTACACCTTC,CASSGTPLNYGYTF
TRBJ2-2,TRBV5-1,.,TRBD1,TGCGCCAGCAGCTTGGGTTCAGGGGGTACCGGGGAGCTGTTTTTT,CASSLGSGGTGELFF
TRBJ2-5,TRBV9,.,.,TGTGCCAGCAGCGCGTCAGGGGGGATTAAAGAGACCCAGTACTTC,CASSASGGIKETQYF
TRBJ1-4,TRBV6-5,large,.,TGTGCCAGCAGTTACTCTATCATTCCTGGGGAAAAACTGTTTTTT,CASSYSIIPGEKLFF
TRBJ1-5,TRBV19,.,.,TGTGCCAGTAGTATCCGGCCCTATGAGCCCCAGCATTTT,CASSIRPYEPQHF
TRBJ1-4,TRBV4-1,once,.,TGCGCCAGCAGCCAAGGACAGACAACTAATGAAAAACTGTTTTTT,CASSQGQTTNEKLFF
TRBJ2-7,TRBV29-1,.,.,TGCAGCGCCGCTTACGACACAAAGGGCGAGCAGTACTTC,CSAAYDTKGEQYF
TRBJ2-1,TRBV6-5,once,TRBD2,TGTGCCAGCAGCTCCGCGGGGGGGGCCTACAATGAGCAGTTCTTC,CASSSAGGAYNEQFF
TRBJ2-3,TRBV11-2,once,TRBD2,TGTGCCAGCAGCCGTAGCGGGGGTACCGGCGATACGCAGTATTTT,CASSRSGGTGDTQYF
TRBJ1-2,TRBV7-8,.,TRBD1,TGTGCCAGCAGCTTGAAGGACAGGCACTATGGCTACACCTTC,CASSLKDRHYGYTF
TRBJ2-5,TRBV5-4,.,TRBD1,TGTGCCAGCAGCTCCGGGACAGCCCAAGAGACCCAGTACTTC,CASSSGTAQETQYF
TRBJ2-1,TRBV9,.,TRBD2,TGTGCCAGCAGCGTTTCCGGGGGGGACAATGAGCAGTTCTTC,CASSVSGGDNEQFF
TRBJ1-6,TRBV5-1,.,.,TGCGCCAGCAGCTTGGCCTACCCCCATTCACCCCTCCACTTT,CASSLAYPHSPLHF
TRBJ2-5,TRBV29-1,.,TRBD1,TGCAGCACAGGGGGCAGGGAGACCCAGTACTTC,CSTGGRETQYF
TRBJ1-6,TRBV5-1,.,.,TGCGCCAGCAGCTTGGAGAAGGGCAACTCACCCCTCCACTTT,CASSLEKGNSPLHF
TRBJ2-1,TRBV19,.,TRBD1,TGTGCCAGTAGTTTTACCGGGACAGGCAATGAGCAGTTCTTC,CASSFTGTGNEQFF
TRBJ2-1,TRBV5-5,.,TRBD1,TGTGCCAGCAGCTTGCAGGGACAGGGAGCCTACAATGAGCAGTTCTTC,CASSLQGQGAYNEQFF
TRBJ1-1,TRBV4-1,.,.,TGCGCCAGCAGGGGACTGTTGCGGAACACTGAAGCTTTCTTT,CASRGLLRNTEAFF
TRBJ2-3,TRBV25-1,.,.,TGTGCCAGCAGTGAAGGAGGAGCGGATACGCAGTATTTT,CASSEGGADTQYF
TRBJ2-7,TRBV30,.,.,TGTGCCTGGATGGGTCAGCGCTCCTACGAGCAGTACTTC,CAWMGQRSYEQYF
TRBJ1-3,TRBV23-1,.,.,TGCGCCAGCACTCCCGACATATCCTCTGGAAACACCATATATTTT,CASTPDISSGNTIYF
TRBJ1-5,TRBV27,.,.,TGTGCCAGCAGTTTATCAGGCCTCAATCAGCCCCAGCATTTT,CASSLSGLNQPQHF
TRBJ1-1,TRBV29-1,.,.,TGCAGCGCCAGGATCGGCCCCCGTGAGGGTTTCTTT,CSARIGPREGFF
TRBJ1-1,TRBV20-1,.,.,TGCAGTGCTAGAAAGAACACTGAAGCTTTCTTT,CSARKNTEAFF
TRBJ1-4,TRBV6-1,.,TRBD1,TGTGCCATATCCGTCTCACAGGGGGCTAGAGAAAAACTGTTTTTT,CAISVSQGAREKLFF
TRBJ1-6,TRBV7-3,.,TRBD1,TGTGCCAGCAGCCAACAGGGGGAAGGATCACCCCTCCACTTT,CASSQQGEGSPLHF
TRBJ2-1,TRBV29-1,.,TRBD1,TGCAGCGTTGTTGGGACAGGGGTTTCCAATGAGCAGTTCTTC,CSVVGTGVSNEQFF
TRBJ2-1,TRBV9,.,.,TGTGCCAGCAGCGCCGTGTCCAGGGGACCCTACAATGAGCAGTTCTTC,CASSAVSRGPYNEQFF
TRBJ2-7,TRBV5-1,.,.,TGCGCCAGCAGCCGGGATCCCAGCTCCTACGAGCAGTACTTC,CASSRDPSSYEQYF
TRBJ2-3,TRBV5-1,.,.,TGCGCCAGCAGCTTTGGGGGGCCCGCAGATACGCAGTATTTT,CASSFGGPADTQYF
TRBJ2-3,TRBV23-1,.,.,TGCGCCAGCAGGGACCACCTAAGGCCCCCTCCCGGGCGCCGGGGGGATACGCAGTATTTT,CASRDHLRPPPGRRGDTQYF
TRBJ2-1,TRBV7-3,.,TRBD2,TGTGCCAGCAGCGCCGGGGGGGACTTTGATGAGCAGTTCTTC,CASSAGGDFDEQFF
TRBJ1-1,TRBV6-1,.,TRBD1,TGTACCAGCAGTACAGGGGTTGACACTGAAGCTTTCTTT,CTSSTGVDTEAFF
TRBJ1-2,TRBV18,.,TRBD1,TGTGCCAGCTCTCGCGGACAGGTCGGGGACTATGGCTACACCTTC,CASSRGQVGDYGYTF
TRBJ2-2,TRBV5-4,.,.,TGTGCCAGCAGCCAATGGAACACCGGGGAGCTGTTTTTT,CASSQWNTGELFF
TRBJ1-1,TRBV7-3,.,.,TGTGCCAGCAGCTTATTCGGGGGGTCTGAAGCTTTCTTT,CASSLFGGSEAFF
TRBJ1-2,TRBV7-2,once,.,TGTGCCAGCAGGGAGGACAGATCAGGATTTGGCTACACCTTC,CASREDRSGFGYTF
TRBJ2-5,TRBV5-4,.,.,TGTGCCAGCTACAATGCGAGGACATCCAAAGAGACCCAGTACTTC,CASYNARTSKETQYF
TRBJ1-6,TRBV11-1,.,.,TGTGCCAGCAGCCAACAGGGTCGGAATAATTCACCCCTCCACTTT,CASSQQGRNNSPLHF
TRBJ2-5,TRBV30,.,.,TGTGCCTGGAGTGTGGGTTCTGGGTTTCGGGAGACCCAGTACTTC,CAWSVGSGFRETQYF
TRBJ1-1,TRBV5-6,.,TRBD1,TGTGCCAGCAGCTGGGGACAGGGCTCAGCTTTCTTT,CASSWGQGSAFF
TRBJ1-1,TRBV20-1,.,.,TGCAGTGCTAGGGGCAGGACTGAAGCTTTCTTT,CSARGRTEAFF